This is a list of T cell receptor beta chains from one sample in a study of T cell changes during pregnancy in multiple sclerosis. Measured with immunoSEQ multiplex PCR; TCRdb has only the in-frame clones, and not every one. Of just over 20,000 clones in the sample, 70% to 90% were seen once. Sequences were derived from CD8+ T cells from peripheral blood mononuclear cells, sampled in the second trimester of pregnancy. The receptors derive from a female donor in good health, enrolled as a control in a pregnancy study. CDR3s include the opening cysteine and the closing phenylalanine or tryptophan. Each record gives: CDR3 protein, CDR3 DNA, V gene, D gene, J gene, clone size. The D gene is left open where the match is weak. Size tells how often a clone was seen (once, few, many) or the class of an expanded clone, and some rows leave it out.

cdr3_aa: CATSREPPGQGPGELFF
cdr3_nt: TGTGCCACCAGCAGAGAACCACCGGGACAGGGACCCGGGGAGCTGTTTTTT
v_call: TRBV15
d_call: TRBD1
j_call: TRBJ2-2
clone_size: NA

cdr3_aa: CASSPTSGGATDTQYF
cdr3_nt: TGTGCCAGCAGTCCCACTAGCGGGGGGGCTACAGATACGCAGTATTTT
v_call: TRBV6-4
d_call: TRBD2
j_call: TRBJ2-3
clone_size: few

cdr3_aa: CAIGLSSGANVLTF
cdr3_nt: TGTGCCATCGGACTGAGCTCTGGGGCCAACGTCCTGACTTTC
v_call: TRBV10-3
d_call: NA
j_call: TRBJ2-6
clone_size: medium-sized

cdr3_aa: CASRLGGENQPQHF
cdr3_nt: TGCGCCAGCCGGCTAGGAGGGGAGAATCAGCCCCAGCATTTT
v_call: TRBV5-1
d_call: NA
j_call: TRBJ1-5
clone_size: NA

cdr3_aa: CASSTDRAPSQPQHF
cdr3_nt: TGTGCCAGCAGCACGGACAGGGCTCCGAGTCAGCCCCAGCATTTT
v_call: TRBV2
d_call: TRBD1
j_call: TRBJ1-5
clone_size: NA

cdr3_aa: CSVGSAGGPRPQETQYF
cdr3_nt: TGCAGCGTTGGCTCTGCGGGGGGGCCAAGACCACAAGAGACCCAGTACTTC
v_call: TRBV29-1
d_call: TRBD2
j_call: TRBJ2-5
clone_size: NA

cdr3_aa: CALQTGKNSPLHF
cdr3_nt: TGTGCCTTACAGACAGGGAAGAATTCACCCCTCCACTTT
v_call: TRBV2
d_call: TRBD1
j_call: TRBJ1-6
clone_size: few

cdr3_aa: CASSPYRDNYYEQYF
cdr3_nt: TGTGCCAGCTCACCATACCGGGACAACTACTACGAGCAGTACTTC
v_call: TRBV18
d_call: NA
j_call: TRBJ2-7
clone_size: once

cdr3_aa: CAMTSGITGELFF
cdr3_nt: TGTGCTATGACTAGCGGGATAACCGGGGAGCTGTTTTTT
v_call: TRBV19
d_call: TRBD2
j_call: TRBJ2-2
clone_size: NA

cdr3_aa: CASSEGAGGEDEQFF
cdr3_nt: TGTGCCAGCAGTGAAGGGGCAGGGGGAGAGGATGAGCAGTTCTTC
v_call: TRBV6-1
d_call: TRBD1
j_call: TRBJ2-1
clone_size: once

cdr3_aa: CASSPEPSGYNEQFF
cdr3_nt: TGTGCCAGCAGTCCCGAGCCTAGCGGTTACAATGAGCAGTTCTTC
v_call: TRBV6-4
d_call: TRBD2
j_call: TRBJ2-1
clone_size: NA

cdr3_aa: CASIRSPGETQYF
cdr3_nt: TGTGCCAGCATACGGTCCCCGGGGGAGACCCAGTACTTC
v_call: TRBV11-2
d_call: NA
j_call: TRBJ2-5
clone_size: NA

cdr3_aa: CASSLGGQGNQPQHF
cdr3_nt: TGTGCCAGCAGCTTAGGCGGACAGGGGAATCAGCCCCAGCATTTT
v_call: TRBV13
d_call: TRBD1
j_call: TRBJ1-5
clone_size: NA

cdr3_aa: CASTATRGIGREGTISYNEQFF
cdr3_nt: TGTGCCAGCACCGCGACCAGGGGAATTGGCCGGGAAGGGACTATTTCCTACAATGAGCAGTTCTTC
v_call: TRBV7-8
d_call: NA
j_call: TRBJ2-1
clone_size: NA

cdr3_aa: CAWSVDGRDTGELFF
cdr3_nt: TGTGCCTGGAGTGTTGACGGGAGGGATACCGGGGAGCTGTTTTTT
v_call: TRBV30
d_call: TRBD2
j_call: TRBJ2-2
clone_size: NA

cdr3_aa: CASSQEEGDRNYGYTF
cdr3_nt: TGTGCCAGCAGCCAAGAGGAAGGAGATCGTAACTATGGCTACACCTTC
v_call: TRBV4-2
d_call: NA
j_call: TRBJ1-2
clone_size: few

cdr3_aa: CASRPNRLAGLQETQYF
cdr3_nt: TGTGCCAGCAGACCTAATCGACTAGCGGGGTTACAAGAGACCCAGTACTTC
v_call: TRBV7-2
d_call: TRBD2
j_call: TRBJ2-5
clone_size: NA

cdr3_aa: CASSQVIGVMSDTQYF
cdr3_nt: TGCGCCAGCAGCCAAGTTATCGGGGTTATGTCAGATACGCAGTATTTT
v_call: TRBV4-3
d_call: NA
j_call: TRBJ2-3
clone_size: NA

cdr3_aa: CASSLLAGSQETQYF
cdr3_nt: TGTGCCAGCAGCCTGTTAGCGGGGTCCCAAGAGACCCAGTACTTC
v_call: TRBV7-9
d_call: TRBD2
j_call: TRBJ2-5
clone_size: NA

cdr3_aa: CASSDSSEASNYGYTF
cdr3_nt: TGTGCCAGCAGTGACTCGAGTGAGGCAAGCAACTATGGCTACACCTTC
v_call: TRBV6-4
d_call: NA
j_call: TRBJ1-2
clone_size: few

cdr3_aa: CASSSGRGSLYSNQPQHF
cdr3_nt: TGTGCCAGCAGCTCGGGCAGGGGTTCCCTCTATAGCAATCAGCCCCAGCATTTT
v_call: TRBV7-9
d_call: NA
j_call: TRBJ1-5
clone_size: NA

cdr3_aa: CASSSRVEGNQPQHF
cdr3_nt: TGTGCCAGCAGTTCGAGGGTGGAGGGCAATCAGCCCCAGCATTTT
v_call: TRBV28
d_call: NA
j_call: TRBJ1-5
clone_size: once

cdr3_aa: CASSPGQYGYTF
cdr3_nt: TGTGCCAGTAGTCCGGGACAGTATGGCTACACCTTC
v_call: TRBV19
d_call: TRBD1
j_call: TRBJ1-2
clone_size: once

cdr3_aa: CASSQSGRYYEQYF
cdr3_nt: TGTGCCAGCAGTCAAAGCGGGAGGTACTACGAGCAGTACTTC
v_call: TRBV28
d_call: TRBD2
j_call: TRBJ2-7
clone_size: NA

cdr3_aa: CASSIGSSRREGDYRAKNIQYF
cdr3_nt: TGTGCCAGTAGTATAGGCTCGTCGAGGCGGGAGGGGGATTATCGGGCCAAAAACATTCAGTACTTC
v_call: TRBV19
d_call: TRBD2
j_call: TRBJ2-4
clone_size: once

cdr3_aa: CASGLPQETQYF
cdr3_nt: TGTGCCTCCGGTCTGCCCCAAGAGACCCAGTACTTC
v_call: TRBV27
d_call: NA
j_call: TRBJ2-5
clone_size: NA

cdr3_aa: CASSEQSENTEAFF
cdr3_nt: TGTGCCAGCAGTGAACAGTCCGAGAACACTGAAGCTTTCTTT
v_call: TRBV6-1
d_call: NA
j_call: TRBJ1-1
clone_size: once

cdr3_aa: CASSEWQSDGNTIYF
cdr3_nt: TGTGCCAGCAGTGAGTGGCAGTCCGATGGAAACACCATATATTTT
v_call: TRBV6-1
d_call: NA
j_call: TRBJ1-3
clone_size: NA

cdr3_aa: CASSKFWVQGEHYEQYF
cdr3_nt: TGTGCCAGCAGCAAATTTTGGGTCCAGGGGGAGCACTACGAGCAGTACTTC
v_call: TRBV21-1
d_call: NA
j_call: TRBJ2-7
clone_size: NA

cdr3_aa: CASSPLSDTGELFF
cdr3_nt: TGTGCCAGCAGTCCCCTGTCTGACACCGGGGAGCTGTTTTTT
v_call: TRBV6-1
d_call: NA
j_call: TRBJ2-2
clone_size: NA

cdr3_aa: CASSLGGTWAAIQETQYF
cdr3_nt: TGTGCCAGCAGCTTGGGTGGTACGTGGGCAGCTATCCAAGAGACCCAGTACTTC
v_call: TRBV11-2
d_call: NA
j_call: TRBJ2-5
clone_size: NA

cdr3_aa: CASSSSGGLTEAFF
cdr3_nt: TGTGCCAGCAGCTCTTCCGGAGGGCTCACTGAAGCTTTCTTT
v_call: TRBV7-9
d_call: NA
j_call: TRBJ1-1
clone_size: NA

cdr3_aa: CASSLGTNPGGELFF
cdr3_nt: TGCGCCAGCAGCCTTGGGACTAACCCGGGCGGGGAGCTGTTTTTT
v_call: TRBV4-1
d_call: TRBD2
j_call: TRBJ2-2
clone_size: once

cdr3_aa: CASSQGTIRDRSNEKLFF
cdr3_nt: TGCGCCAGCAGCCAGGGGACCATCCGGGACAGATCTAATGAAAAACTGTTTTTT
v_call: TRBV4-1
d_call: TRBD1
j_call: TRBJ1-4
clone_size: NA

cdr3_aa: CASSSLDRGHGNEQFF
cdr3_nt: TGTGCCAGCAGTTCCTTGGACAGGGGGCATGGCAATGAGCAGTTCTTC
v_call: TRBV27
d_call: TRBD1
j_call: TRBJ2-1
clone_size: NA

cdr3_aa: CASSFGESTDTQYF
cdr3_nt: TGTGCCAGCAGCTTTGGGGAGAGCACAGATACGCAGTATTTT
v_call: TRBV7-9
d_call: NA
j_call: TRBJ2-3
clone_size: NA

cdr3_aa: CATSRSRAADEQFF
cdr3_nt: TGTGCCACCAGCAGGTCGCGGGCAGCGGATGAGCAGTTCTTC
v_call: TRBV15
d_call: NA
j_call: TRBJ2-1
clone_size: few

cdr3_aa: CASSEETGGLNEQFF
cdr3_nt: TGTGCCAGCAGTGAAGAAACGGGAGGGCTCAATGAGCAGTTCTTC
v_call: TRBV6-4
d_call: TRBD2
j_call: TRBJ2-1
clone_size: few

cdr3_aa: CASSQDPERTNNSPLHF
cdr3_nt: TGCGCCAGCAGCCAAGATCCCGAGAGGACAAATAATTCACCCCTCCACTTT
v_call: TRBV4-1
d_call: NA
j_call: TRBJ1-6
clone_size: medium-sized

cdr3_aa: CASSLDLAAPSYNEQFF
cdr3_nt: TGTGCCAGCAGCTTAGACCTAGCGGCCCCCTCCTACAATGAGCAGTTCTTC
v_call: TRBV7-2
d_call: TRBD2
j_call: TRBJ2-1
clone_size: once

cdr3_aa: CASSDSSGGANEQFF
cdr3_nt: TGTGCCAGCAGTGACTCTAGCGGGGGGGCCAATGAGCAGTTCTTC
v_call: TRBV6-4
d_call: TRBD2
j_call: TRBJ2-1
clone_size: medium-sized

cdr3_aa: CASSDTLEAGELFF
cdr3_nt: TGTGCCAGCAGTGACACGCTTGAGGCCGGGGAGCTGTTTTTT
v_call: TRBV6-4
d_call: NA
j_call: TRBJ2-2
clone_size: medium-sized

cdr3_aa: CASSLGRGEQFF
cdr3_nt: TGTGCCAGCAGCTTAGGAAGGGGGGAGCAGTTCTTC
v_call: TRBV7-6
d_call: NA
j_call: TRBJ2-1
clone_size: NA

cdr3_aa: CASSGGDIQYF
cdr3_nt: TGTGCCAGCAGTGGGGGGGACATTCAGTACTTC
v_call: TRBV25-1
d_call: NA
j_call: TRBJ2-4
clone_size: NA

cdr3_aa: CASSIDRTSGSKNGQFF
cdr3_nt: TGTGCCAGTAGTATAGACCGGACTAGCGGGAGCAAAAATGGGCAGTTCTTC
v_call: TRBV19
d_call: TRBD2
j_call: TRBJ2-1
clone_size: NA

cdr3_aa: CASSRHTGAPEAFF
cdr3_nt: TGTGCCAGCTCTCGCCATACAGGGGCGCCTGAAGCTTTCTTT
v_call: TRBV14
d_call: TRBD1
j_call: TRBJ1-1
clone_size: NA